The 19 T cell receptor beta chains in this list originate from one sample, sequenced in a study of T cells in Graves' hyperthyroidism and ophthalmopathy (dated by TCRdb to the late 2010s). Libraries were built with multiplex PCR. The instrument was an Illumina HiSeq 2000. The TCR beta CDR3 regions were amplified from the RNA transcripts. A first-round RT-PCR of the TCR CDR3 used the HTBI primer set with the Qiagen OneStep RT-PCR kit. In-frame beta chains were kept once TCRdb had trimmed the public reads at Q25 with fastp and called clones with MiXCR. Entries are consolidated by CDR3 protein sequence, retaining the most common genes and DNA. This sample holds over 700,000 distinct CDR3 sequences; 30% to 40% were observed only once. The ten largest clones capture around a third of the sample. Sequencing was performed on blood. Receptor source: a woman aged 35 to 49 with Graves' hyperthyroidism.

This clonotype was counted between two and nine times. The chain couples TRBV7-2 to TRBJ1-2; 8 positions match TRBD1. J lost 8 bases, V lost 4 bases, and 9 bases had no gene match. Germline loops: CDR1 SGHTA, CDR2 FQGNSA. The CDR3 has 14 residues. The CDR3 DNA follows: TGTGCCAGCAGCTCCCTACAGGGGGAGCAGGGCTACACCTTC. This gives the protein CASSSLQGEQGYTF.

This chain connects TRBV11-1 to TRBJ2-3, with D perhaps being TRBD1 or TRBD2 (5 bases each). CDR1 is SGHAT and CDR2 is FQDESV in the germline V gene (reference sequence). Trimming cost V 2 bases and J 2 bases, with 14 bases left between them. CDR3 size: 16 residues. CDR3 coding DNA: TGTGCCAGCAGCTTAATATCCCGAGGGGTCACAGATACGCAGTATTTT. Its protein product is CASSLISRGVTDTQYF.

Remarks on this clonotype: This may come from a read error, since a much larger clone is one base off. The chain has TRBV7-9 and TRBJ2-5, with unresolved D. V lost 2 bases and J 4 bases, leaving 14 bases between the germline ends. The CDR3 loop spans 15 amino acids. Germline loops: CDR1 SEHNR, CDR2 FQNEAQ (reference sequence). The CDR3 here is CASSLLPSGRETQYF. CDR3 sequence (DNA): TGTGCCAGCAGCTTACTCCCGTCGGGTCGAGAGACCCAGTACTTC.

This clonotype has at least ten counts. This rearrangement joins TRBV7-8 to TRBJ1-5; D call uncertain. Trimming pared 5 bases from V and 0 bases from J, leaving 11 bases between. Germline CDR1 SGHVS, CDR2 FQNEAQ. The CDR3 has 15 amino acids. The DNA for the CDR3 is TGTGCCAGCAGCCAGGACGGTTATAGCAATCAGCCCCAGCATTTT. This translates into CASSQDGYSNQPQHF.

The chain has TRBV7-2 and TRBJ1-6, with D hard to call. The CDR3 is 12 amino acids. The V gene's germline CDR1 is SGHTA and CDR2 FQGNSA. V was clipped by 5 bases and J by 10 bases, with 9 bases between them. CDR3 loop: CASSGRQSPLHF. The DNA for the CDR3 is TGTGCCAGCAGCGGGAGGCAATCACCCCTCCACTTT.

The sample holds many counts of this clonotype. The gene calls are TRBV29-1 and TRBJ2-5; D is possibly TRBD1 or TRBD2 (5 bases each). The germline CDR1 and CDR2 sequences are SQVTM and ANQGSEA. V lost 6 bases and J lost 4, with 21 bases in between. The CDR3 has 15 amino acids. In nucleotides, the CDR3 is TGCAGCGTCATACCGGAGAGGGACGCAGCAGAGACCCAGTACTTC. As protein: CSVIPERDAAETQYF.

This clonotype was picked up many times. The chain employs TRBV20-1 and TRBJ2-5, with D perhaps matching TRBD1 or TRBD2 (5 bases each). V was pared by 4 bases and J by 0 bases, with 9 bases between. Germline CDR1 is DFQATT and CDR2 is SNEGSKA (reference sequence). The CDR3 covers 13 residues. As DNA, the CDR3 is TGCAGTGCTACACGGGGACACCAAGAGACCCAGTACTTC. This gives the protein CSATRGHQETQYF.

This clonotype was counted ten times or more. V usage is TRBV7-8 and J usage is TRBJ2-5; 8 bases are a match to TRBD2. Trimming at V came to 0 bases and at J to 5 bases, leaving 8 bases not matched to a gene. Germline CDR1 reads SGHVS; CDR2 reads FQNEAQ. This CDR3 contains 16 residues. The CDR3 protein is CASSLATAGGQETQYF. The CDR3 bases are TGTGCCAGCAGCTTAGCGACCGCGGGGGGCCAGGAGACCCAGTACTTC.

The table lists this clonotype with many counts. CDR3 sequence: CASSQDQSQPQHF. The CDR3 region has the DNA TGTGCCAGCAGCCAAGATCAAAGTCAGCCCCAGCATTTT. The chain links TRBV14 to TRBJ1-5; D remains unclear. CDR3 length: 13 amino acids. Looked up from germline, CDR1 is SGHDN and CDR2 is FVKESK. V was shortened by 0 bases and J by 6 bases, with 6 bases between the two germline ends.

This clonotype was recorded a few times. This chain links TRBV11-2 with TRBJ2-2; D is uncertain. Trimming left V 1 base short and J 12 bases short, with 12 bases between. The V gene's germline CDR1 is SGHAT and CDR2 FQNNGV. The CDR3 has 13 residues. DNA of the CDR3: TGTGCCAGCAGCTTAGGGATCGTGGAGAAGCTGTTTTTT. Encoded protein: CASSLGIVEKLFF. Full variable domain (missing parts from reference TRBV11-2 and TRBJ2-2): EAGVAQSPRYKIIEKRQSVAFWCNPISGHATLYWYQQILGQGPKLLIQFQNNGVVDDSQLPKDRFSAERLKGVDSTLKIQPAKLEDSAVYLCASSLGIVEKLFFGEGSRLTVL.

CDR3 sequence reads: CASRVQGASLSELFF. The CDR3 DNA reads TGTGCCAGCAGAGTTCAGGGGGCAAGCTTATCAGAGCTGTTTTTT. The chain is built from TRBV12-3 or TRBV12-4 and TRBJ2-2; 8 bases fit TRBD1. Trimming took 6 bases from V and 11 from J; bases not matched to a gene: 14. This CDR3 contains 15 residues.

This clonotype was detected only a few times. The rearrangement links TRBV4-2 to TRBJ2-5, with 11 bases aligning to TRBD1. V lost 6 bases, J lost 5 bases, and 11 bases stayed unmatched. Germline CDR1 is LGHNA and CDR2 is YNFKEQ. The CDR3 runs to 16 residues. Here the CDR3 reads CASSGPGQGAPETQYF. The CDR3 DNA reads as TGTGCCAGCAGTGGACCCGGACAGGGGGCGCCGGAGACCCAGTACTTC.

The V call is TRBV4-1, the J call TRBJ1-5; D gene unclear. Germline V CDR1 and CDR2: MGHRA, YSYEKL. V was trimmed by 1 base and J by 6 bases, leaving 13 bases between them. This CDR3 spans 15 amino acids. CDR3 sequence: CASSQGPTDSQPQHF. The CDR3 DNA is TGCGCCAGCAGCCAAGGACCGACGGACTCTCAGCCCCAGCATTTT.

This clonotype was found many times. The rearrangement links TRBV7-9 to TRBJ2-2; D gene unclear. The V end lost 2 bases, the J end lost 0 bases, and 7 bases lay between the germline ends. The CDR3 sequence is 15 residues long. Germline lookup yields CDR1 SEHNR and CDR2 FQNEAQ (reference sequence). CDR3 sequence (DNA): TGTGCCAGCAGCTTACGGCGACCGAACACCGGGGAGCTGTTTTTT. Translation gives CASSLRRPNTGELFF.

This chain connects TRBV13 to TRBJ1-1; 8 bases are a match to TRBD1. Germline loops: CDR1 PRHDT, CDR2 FYEKMQ (reference sequence). The J segment lost 5 bases and the V segment lost 5 bases, leaving 7 bases of the junction unmatched. This CDR3 spans 14 amino acids. The CDR3 nucleotides are TGTGCCAGCAGCCGAGGCAGGGGGCGAACTGAAGCTTTCTTT. It specifies CASSRGRGRTEAFF.

This chain links TRBV6-5 with TRBJ2-5; either TRBD1 or TRBD2 may fit D (5 bases each). This CDR3 is built from 16 residues. V was cut by 4 bases and J by 4 bases, with 19 bases left in between. The germline gives CDR1 MNHEY, CDR2 SVGAGI. CDR3 DNA sequence: TGTGCCAGCAGTTCTGAAGGGACCCAGGGTGGAGAGACCCAGTACTTC. Amino acid sequence: CASSSEGTQGGETQYF.

The V and J genes are TRBV19 and TRBJ1-1; 8 nucleotides align to TRBD1. This CDR3 spans 14 amino acids. Trimming removed 4 bases from V and 4 bases from J; junction bases left unmatched: 5. Per the germline V gene, CDR1 is LNHDA and CDR2 is SQIVND (reference sequence). CDR3 sequence reads: CASSSDRGITEAFF. The CDR3 coding sequence is TGTGCCAGTAGTAGTGACAGGGGCATCACTGAAGCTTTCTTT.

The gene calls are TRBV7-9 and TRBJ1-5; no clear D gene. The germline V and J ends were trimmed by 4 bases and 5 bases, with 12 bases remaining between them. Germline-derived CDR1 and CDR2 are SEHNR and FQNEAQ (reference sequence). The CDR3 is 14 residues long. CDR3 sequence reads: CASSSTKFDQPQHF. DNA of the CDR3: TGTGCCAGCAGCTCCACCAAGTTCGATCAGCCCCAGCATTTT.

On this clonotype itself: Its ends do not fully match the called genes, so a read error is possible. The chain joins TRBV25-1 to TRBJ1-2, with D unclear. This CDR3 has 13 residues. CDR1 is MGHDK and CDR2 is SYGVNS in the germline V gene. The chain's CDR3 is CTSSGEVPTGYTF. The CDR3 DNA follows: TGTACCAGCAGCGGAGAGGTACCGACGGGCTACACCTTC.